This T cell receptor (beta chain) stems from a study of shared clonotypes between healthy human individuals. The CDR3 has 14 amino acids. J lost 8 bases, V lost 4 bases, and 8 bases had no gene match. CDR1 SGHRS and CDR2 YFSETQ come from the germline V gene. Only in-frame clones appear in the TCRdb table, and some are missing; sequencing was by immunoSEQ multiplex PCR. This sample has approximately 1.1 million clones, with about 84% found just once. This clonotype was obtained from a man aged 18-30 years in good health. Some clones in this sample may be carry-over from other donors' samples. The sequencing sample was made of memory CD4+ T cells from PBMCs. This sample's subset: CD45RA-negative fraction. This chain joins TRBV5-1 and TRBJ1-2; 10 positions match TRBD1. In nucleotides, the CDR3 is TGCGCCAGCAGCGCGTCCGGGACAGGGGACGGCTACACCTTC. Amino acid sequence: CASSASGTGDGYTF.